These 2 T cell receptor beta chains originate from one sample sequenced in a study of early T cells in non-severe SARS-CoV-2 infection. TCRdb processed the 5' RACE reads anew with MiXCR; each CDR3 protein has one entry. The sample lists 32,000 or so distinct CDR3 sequences, around 4.6% occurring once. Sequencing was carried out using whole blood. The receptors stem from an adult who was a healthcare worker with PCR-confirmed SARS-CoV-2 infection or an uninfected control (not recorded which).

The J gene is TRBJ2-2, the V gene TRBV12-3 or TRBV12-4, with D unclear. This CDR3 comprises 13 residues. V shed 5 bases and J shed 3 bases, with 7 bases lying between them. CDR3 sequence reads: CASSTDHTGELFF. CDR3 coding DNA: TGTGCCAGCAGTACTGACCACACCGGGGAGCTGTTTTTT.

This clonotype was detected only a few times. The chain uses TRBV19 and TRBJ1-2, with no clear D. In germline, CDR1 is LNHDA, CDR2 SQIVND (reference sequence). The CDR3 totals 13 residues. V was shortened by 2 bases and J by 10 bases, with 14 bases between the two germline ends. The CDR3 is CASSIPKSDAYTF. The CDR3 DNA reads TGTGCCAGTAGTATACCAAAATCAGACGCCTACACCTTC.